A selection of T cell receptor beta chains follows, all from one sample in a study of cytomegalovirus exposure and HLA in healthy donors. Using immunoSEQ multiplex PCR, the repertoire was profiled, and TCRdb retains in-frame clones only, with some absent. The sample has some 150,000 clones; about 71% are singletons. Material: PBMCs. The receptors come from a woman in her fifties or sixties in good health and CMV-seropositive. CDR3s include the opening cysteine and the closing phenylalanine or tryptophan. Each record gives: D gene, V gene, clone size, J gene, CDR3 DNA, CDR3 protein. A D gene is named only where the DNA matches it firmly. Size tells how often a clone was seen (once, few, many) or the class of an expanded clone, and some rows leave it out.

>TRBD2|TRBV5-1|-|TRBJ2-7
TGCGCCAGCAGCTTGGCGGGAGGGCCTGAGTACGAGCAGTACTTC
CASSLAGGPEYEQYF
>TRBD1|TRBV5-1|-|TRBJ2-2
TGCGCCAGCAGCTTGGGACGTAGGGGGCCCGGGGAGCTGTTTTTT
CASSLGRRGPGELFF
>TRBD2|TRBV6-1|-|TRBJ2-2
TGTGCCAGCAGGGAAGGGCTAGCGGGAGCGGGGGAGCTGTTTTTT
CASREGLAGAGELFF
>-|TRBV6-6|-|TRBJ1-2
TGTGCCAGCAGCGATTATCTCCTGCGGAACTATGGCTACACCTTC
CASSDYLLRNYGYTF
>-|TRBV7-3|few|TRBJ1-5
TGTGCCAGCAGCTTGAGGCCCCCGAGGCATCAGCCCCAGCATTTT
CASSLRPPRHQPQHF
>TRBD1|TRBV11-1|-|TRBJ2-3
TGTGCCAGCAGCGGACGGGACAGTTACACAGATACGCAGTATTTT
CASSGRDSYTDTQYF
>TRBD1|TRBV19|few|TRBJ2-5
TGTGCCAGTAGTATAACAGGGGGCCCGGAGACCCAGTACTTC
CASSITGGPETQYF
>-|TRBV2|-|TRBJ1-1
TGTGCCAGCAGTTACAGGATGAACACTGAAGCTTTCTTT
CASSYRMNTEAFF
>-|TRBV9|-|TRBJ1-1
TGTGCCAGCAGCCCGCTCGGGGGGAAAGCTTTCTTT
CASSPLGGKAFF
>TRBD1|TRBV25-1|-|TRBJ1-6
TGTGCCAGCAGTGGTACACAGGGGACACCCCTCCACTTT
CASSGTQGTPLHF
>TRBD1|TRBV6-6|-|TRBJ1-5
TGTGCCAGCAGTTACCTCTCGGGACAGCTGAATCAGCCCCAGCATTTT
CASSYLSGQLNQPQHF
>TRBD2|TRBV11-2|-|TRBJ2-1
TGTGCCAGCAGCTTAGGAGCGGGAGGTTACAATGAGCAGTTCTTC
CASSLGAGGYNEQFF
>TRBD1|TRBV5-1|few|TRBJ1-4
TGCGCCAGCAGCTCTGGACAGGGACTTAATGAAAAACTGTTTTTT
CASSSGQGLNEKLFF
>-|TRBV7-6|-|TRBJ1-3
TGTGCCAGCTCCTACTACTCTGGAAACACCATATATTTT
CASSYYSGNTIYF
>-|TRBV7-9|-|TRBJ2-2
TGTGCCAGCAGCTTCGGGGGGCAAACCGGGGAGCTGTTTTTT
CASSFGGQTGELFF
>TRBD1|TRBV27|-|TRBJ1-5
TGTGCCAGCAGTCCAGGGACAGGCGGCAATCAGCCCCAGCATTTT
CASSPGTGGNQPQHF
>-|TRBV6-5|few|TRBJ2-2
TGTGCCAGCAGCCCAGGGGGGAAAAACACCGGGGAGCTGTTTTTT
CASSPGGKNTGELFF
>-|TRBV5-6|-|TRBJ1-1
TGTGCCAGCAGCTCCTGGGGGGGGCCGAACACTGAAGCTTTCTTT
CASSSWGGPNTEAFF
>-|TRBV9|-|TRBJ1-2
TGTGCCAGCAGCGCGGGGGGGGTCTATGGCTACACCTTC
CASSAGGVYGYTF
>TRBD1|TRBV9|-|TRBJ1-3
TGTGCCAGCAGCCCCCGGACAGGGAGTCTTGGAAACACCATATATTTT
CASSPRTGSLGNTIYF
>TRBD2|TRBV19|-|TRBJ2-3
TGTGCCAGTAGTGGGCCGTCCGGACTAGCGGGAGGCGCCGGACCAGATACGCAGTATTTT
CASSGPSGLAGGAGPDTQYF
>-|TRBV9|-|TRBJ1-1
TGTGCCAGCAGCGATCCGGTCCTCGGAGCTTTCTTT
CASSDPVLGAFF
>-|TRBV9|-|TRBJ1-1
TGTGCCAGCAGCGTAGTCACGGGAAACACTGAAGCTTTCTTT
CASSVVTGNTEAFF
>-|TRBV28|few|TRBJ2-7
TGTGCCAGCGGTTCTGCAGGGATTGACTACGAGCAGTACTTC
CASGSAGIDYEQYF
>TRBD2|TRBV5-6|-|TRBJ2-1
TGTGCCAGCAGCTTGGCAGTTCTAGCGGGACTGTCCTACAATGAGCAGTTCTTC
CASSLAVLAGLSYNEQFF
>-|TRBV7-8|once|TRBJ2-2
TGTGCCAGCAGTCCGGGATCTCCCATCGCGAACACCGGGGAGCTGTTTTTT
CASSPGSPIANTGELFF
>-|TRBV7-3|-|TRBJ1-1
TGTGCCAGCAGCTCTCCGCCCGGGGAAGCTTTCTTT
CASSSPPGEAFF
>-|TRBV27|-|TRBJ2-1
TGTGCCAGCAAAACAGTCTACAATGAGCAGTTCTTC
CASKTVYNEQFF
>-|TRBV15|-|TRBJ1-2
TGTGCCACCAGCATTGACACTAACTATGGCTACACCTTC
CATSIDTNYGYTF
>TRBD2|TRBV10-3|-|TRBJ2-1
TGTGCCATCTCAAAGGGACTAGCGGGAGTCCATGAGCAGTTCTTC
CAISKGLAGVHEQFF
>-|TRBV20-1|once|TRBJ2-5
TGCAGTGGTCAAAAGGGGGAGACCCAGTACTTC
CSGQKGETQYF
>-|TRBV6-5|-|TRBJ2-7
TGTGCCAGCAGTTACCTCCTTTCCTCCTACGAGCAGTACTTC
CASSYLLSSYEQYF
>-|TRBV4-2|-|TRBJ2-3
TGTGCCAGCAGCCACCCAGGGGACCCAGATACGCAGTATTTT
CASSHPGDPDTQYF
>-|TRBV5-1|-|TRBJ2-7
TGCGCCAGCAGCTTAGAGACTGGAGCTTACGAGCAGTACTTC
CASSLETGAYEQYF
>-|TRBV2|-|TRBJ2-5
TGTGCCAGCAGAGTTCGAACAGGCCAAGAGACCCAGTACTTC
CASRVRTGQETQYF
>-|TRBV28|-|TRBJ1-1
TGTGCCAGCAGTTTGACGCGGGGTAACACTGAAGCTTTCTTT
CASSLTRGNTEAFF
>TRBD1|TRBV6-1|-|TRBJ1-1
TGTGCCAGCAGAGCCGGGACAGGGGGCGGTGGTGAAGCTTTCTTT
CASRAGTGGGGEAFF
>TRBD2|TRBV6-1|-|TRBJ2-3
TGTGCCAGCAGTGAGGAGCGGGGAAACACAGATACGCAGTATTTT
CASSEERGNTDTQYF
>TRBD2|TRBV11-2|-|TRBJ2-3
TGTGCCAGCAGGACCGGGACTAGCGGCTTAATGAGGTATTTT
CASRTGTSGLMRYF
>-|TRBV19|-|TRBJ1-2
TGTGCCAGTAGTATAGGGTCGGGATATGGCTACACCTTC
CASSIGSGYGYTF
>TRBD1|TRBV4-1|-|TRBJ2-3
TGCGCCAGCAGCGCCGGACAGGGGTCAGATACGCAGTATTTT
CASSAGQGSDTQYF
>-|TRBV9|few|TRBJ1-3
TGTGCCAGCAGCTCCAACTCTGGAAACACCATATATTTT
CASSSNSGNTIYF
>-|TRBV6-4|-|TRBJ1-1
TGTGCCAGCAGACCAGGAAGGGGCACTGAAGCTTTCTTT
CASRPGRGTEAFF
>TRBD1|TRBV13|-|TRBJ1-2
TGTGCCAGCAGCTTTCTACAGGGGGAGCGTGGCTACACCTTC
CASSFLQGERGYTF
>-|TRBV7-2|-|TRBJ1-5
TGTGCCAGCAGCTTAGCCAGGGATAGCAATCAGCCCCAGCATTTT
CASSLARDSNQPQHF
>-|TRBV2|-|TRBJ2-7
TGTGCCAGCCGACAGGCAACCTACGAGCAGTACTTC
CASRQATYEQYF
>-|TRBV9|-|TRBJ1-3
TGTGCCAGCAGCCGCATATCGTCGGGGGTTAGTGGAAACACCATATATTTT
CASSRISSGVSGNTIYF
>-|TRBV5-4|-|TRBJ2-3
TGTGCCAGCAGCCAGAATCCGGGGGGCACAGATACGCAGTATTTT
CASSQNPGGTDTQYF
>TRBD1|TRBV28|-|TRBJ2-7
TGTGCCAGCAGTTTGACAGGGGGGAGCGACGAGCAGTACTTC
CASSLTGGSDEQYF
>-|TRBV15|-|TRBJ1-5
TGTGCCACCAGCAGAGGACAGAACAATCAGCCCCAGCATTTT
CATSRGQNNQPQHF
>-|TRBV7-9|-|TRBJ2-5
TGTGCCAGCAGCTTAGCGGAGGTAGAGACCCAGTACTTC
CASSLAEVETQYF
>-|TRBV28|once|TRBJ1-2
TGTGCCAGCAAAACGGGGGATGGCTACACCTTC
CASKTGDGYTF
>-|TRBV7-9|-|TRBJ1-1
TGTGCCAGCAGCCCCTCCGGCACTGAAGCTTTCTTT
CASSPSGTEAFF
>-|TRBV30|-|TRBJ2-7
TGTGCCTGGAGTGTAACCGGGAGACCCCACGAGCGGTACTTC
CAWSVTGRPHERYF
>TRBD2|TRBV28|-|TRBJ2-7
TGTGCCAGCAGTCCCGGGGCAGCGGGATTGTCACCGCTGGGCGAGCAGTACTTC
CASSPGAAGLSPLGEQYF
>TRBD1|TRBV29-1|few|TRBJ1-5
TGCAGCGTTGGACAGGGTGAACAGCCCCAGCATTTT
CSVGQGEQPQHF
>-|TRBV10-3|-|TRBJ2-7
TGTGCCATCAGTGGACAGGCATACGAGCAGTACTTC
CAISGQAYEQYF
>TRBD2|TRBV10-3|-|TRBJ2-3
TGTGCCATCAGTGAGGCGGGACTAGCGGCCCCCGGGACAGATACGCAGTATTTT
CAISEAGLAAPGTDTQYF
>-|TRBV4-2|-|TRBJ2-1
TGTGCCAGCAGCCAAGAGTGGCGGTTTGATGAGCAGTTCTTC
CASSQEWRFDEQFF
>-|TRBV5-1|once|TRBJ2-5
TGCGCCAGCAGCCCCGGGAGCAAAGAGACCCAGTACTTC
CASSPGSKETQYF